This entry lists 15 T cell receptor beta chains sequenced from one sample in a study of early T cells in non-severe SARS-CoV-2 infection. Each CDR3 protein is one row after TCRdb ran MiXCR on the 5' RACE reads. The repertoire consists of about 47,000 distinct CDR3 sequences, with around 10% occurring once and the leading ten covering approximately 5.4%. Sequenced material: whole blood, taken at baseline. The source is an adult who was a healthcare worker with PCR-confirmed SARS-CoV-2 infection or an uninfected control (not recorded which).

This clonotype has ten or more counts. The V call is TRBV7-6, the J call TRBJ1-2, with 7 bases that match TRBD1. The CDR3 consists of 15 residues. The trim removed 4 bases at V and 0 bases at J, leaving 5 bases unmatched. Germline CDR1 is SGHVS and CDR2 is FNYEAQ. DNA of the CDR3: TGTGCCAGCAGCTCCAACAGGGGAGCTAACTATGGCTACACCTTC. As protein: CASSSNRGANYGYTF.

The chain uses TRBV7-9 and TRBJ2-3; D is unclear. Trimming removed 4 bases from V and 5 bases from J, with 4 bases in between. Germline values: CDR1 SEHNR, CDR2 FQNEAQ (reference sequence). The CDR3 consists of 11 residues. The CDR3 here is CASSSIDTQYF. In nucleotides, the CDR3 is TGTGCCAGCAGCTCCATAGATACGCAGTATTTT.

This clonotype has just a few counts. J is TRBJ2-5 and V is TRBV5-4, with TRBD1 matching 7 bases. After removal of 4 bases from V and 3 bases from J, the junction contained 3 bases not matched to a gene. Germline V CDR1 and CDR2: SGHNT, YYREEE (reference sequence). The CDR3 spans 13 residues. This CDR3 is CASSKGTEETQYF. DNA of the CDR3: TGTGCCAGCAGCAAAGGGACAGAAGAGACCCAGTACTTC.

This clonotype came up a few times. Compared with germline, one end of the junction differs, possibly owing to a read error. CDR3 nucleotide sequence: TGTGCTAGCAGCGCGGGATTGGGACAGGGTGATGAAAAACTGTTTTTT. Its translation is CASSAGLGQGDEKLFF. The V and J genes are TRBV7-7 and TRBJ1-4; 9 bases line up with TRBD1. The CDR3 sequence is 16 residues long. Germline V gene data show CDR1 as SSHAT and CDR2 as FNYEAQ (reference sequence).

The chain uses TRBV2 and TRBJ2-2, with a weak D call TRBD1 (6 bases). The germline V gene has CDR1 SNHLY and CDR2 FYNNEI. The V end lost 8 bases, the J end lost 3 bases, and 16 bases lay between the germline ends. The CDR3 sequence is 15 residues long. The CDR3 loop reads CASDRTPLDTGELFF. For the CDR3, the DNA is TGTGCCAGCGACAGGACACCCCTGGACACCGGGGAGCTGTTTTTT.

This clonotype was seen more than once but under ten times. The chain joins TRBV11-1 to TRBJ2-3, with D possibly TRBD2 on 6 matching bases. Per germline, CDR1 SGHAT and CDR2 FQDESV (reference sequence). The germline V and J ends were trimmed by 5 bases and 8 bases, with 11 bases remaining between them. CDR3 length: 12 residues. This CDR3 reads CASSPGLATQYF. CDR3 bases: TGTGCCAGCAGCCCGGGACTCGCTACGCAGTATTTT.

The rearrangement links TRBV12-3 or TRBV12-4 to TRBJ1-6, with TRBD1 matching over 9 bases. V shed 7 bases, J shed 7 bases, and the junction held 8 bases outside the gene matches. The CDR3 has 15 residues. In DNA form, the CDR3 reads TGTGCCAGCACCTTCGGGACAGGGAAGAATTCACCCCTCCACTTT. It yields the protein CASTFGTGKNSPLHF.

Many counts were recorded for this clonotype. V gene TRBV5-1 combines with J gene TRBJ2-1, with a tentative D call TRBD2 (6 bases). V lost 0 bases to trimming and J lost 9 bases, with 16 bases between them. Germline lookup yields CDR1 SGHRS and CDR2 YFSETQ. This CDR3 is built from 15 residues. CDR3 sequence: CASSLEVAGTGEQFF. The CDR3 nucleotides are TGCGCCAGCAGCTTGGAGGTGGCGGGGACGGGTGAGCAGTTCTTC.

V is TRBV5-1 and J is TRBJ2-7, with TRBD1 matching 7 bases. CDR1 is SGHRS and CDR2 is YFSETQ in the germline V gene. V shed 2 bases, J shed 3 bases, and the junction held 11 bases outside the gene matches. The CDR3 is 16 residues long. CDR3 region: CASSFSRTAGGYEQYF. DNA for the CDR3: TGCGCCAGCAGCTTTTCCCGTACGGCAGGGGGCTACGAGCAGTACTTC.

This clonotype was detected many times. This sequence joins TRBV7-2 and TRBJ2-5; possible D gene TRBD1, 6 bases. V was shortened by 7 bases and J by 5 bases, with 17 bases between the two germline ends. This CDR3 comprises 14 residues. Germline V gene sequence: CDR1 SGHTA, CDR2 FQGNSA. CDR3 in amino acids: CASNHAGARETQYF. Written as DNA, the CDR3 is TGTGCCAGCAACCACGCAGGGGCTCGTGAGACCCAGTACTTC.

This clonotype was detected only a few times. The CDR3 is CASRVGRETQYF. CDR3 coding DNA: TGTGCCAGCAGGGTCGGTCGGGAGACCCAGTACTTC. This rearrangement joins TRBV11-2 to TRBJ2-5; D is unclear. The germline CDR1 and CDR2 sequences are SGHAT and FQNNGV. The CDR3 loop spans 12 amino acids. V was clipped by 6 bases and J by 5 bases, with 10 bases between them.

V is TRBV12-3 or TRBV12-4 and J is TRBJ1-1, with D maybe TRBD1 (5 bases). The CDR3 has 11 residues. The germline V and J ends were trimmed by 8 bases and 8 bases, with 12 bases remaining between them. In DNA, the CDR3 is TGTGCCAGCGGGGGGTCAAGGGAAGCTTTCTTT. Protein sequence: CASGGSREAFF.

The table lists this clonotype with many counts. DNA of the CDR3: TGTGCCAGTCACGGGCCGAGGAACGAGCAGTACTTC. It specifies CASHGPRNEQYF. The chain has TRBV28 and TRBJ2-7; D gene ambiguous. The CDR3 covers 12 residues. Trimming took off 9 bases at V and 5 bases at J, with 14 bases between the two ends. The germline V gene has CDR1 MDHEN and CDR2 SYDVKM.

In its sample, this clonotype was seen a few times. The chain combines TRBV20-1 with TRBJ1-6; the D is unclear. The CDR3 sequence is 14 residues long. Trimming left V 6 bases short and J 7 bases short, with 16 bases between. Germline-derived CDR1 and CDR2 are DFQATT and SNEGSKA (reference sequence). Here the CDR3 reads CSAQMEGNNSPLHF. CDR3 DNA sequence: TGCAGTGCCCAGATGGAGGGTAACAATTCACCCCTCCACTTT.

This chain links TRBV6-6 with TRBJ2-2, with D unresolved. Germline V gene sequence: CDR1 MNHNY, CDR2 SVGAGI (reference sequence). The CDR3 is 16 residues long. Trimming stripped 6 bases from V and 4 bases from J, with 18 bases between. The CDR3 DNA sequence: TGTGCCAGCAGCCGTACTATGGCGTCGGTCACCGGGGAGCTGTTTTTT. Protein sequence: CASSRTMASVTGELFF.